The clone carrying this T cell receptor gamma chain was counted once. What it recognizes is unknown. The data originate from a study of Vδ1+ human thymocytes. General observations from the study: Many TRG clonotypes were shared between donors; TRD repertoires were essentially private. About 20% of thymic delta-chain sequences were Vdelta2, with few Vdelta3, unlike blood Vdelta1+ controls. Thymic TRG and TRD repertoires appeared highly polyclonal, with Gaussian CDR3 length distributions.

Germline CDR1 VENAVY, CDR2 YDSYNSRV. The CDR3 is 15 amino acids. V dropped 3 bases and J dropped 2; count of bases not matched to a gene: 10. Sequences come from RNA converted to cDNA by reverse transcription. Multiplex PCR used pooled V-gene forward primers and a constant-region reverse primer to amplify CDR3s. TCRdb re-processed the multiplex PCR reads using CATT. The sample gives 36,000 or so gamma-chain clones, around 20% of which show up once; less than 2% is in the top ten. Sorted Vdelta1+ thymocytes were about 98% to 99.6% pure. The source is a girl less than two years old who had congenital heart surgery. Sequencing was done on a sample of Vdelta1+ gamma-delta thymocytes from the thymus. Subset meaning: FACS-sorted CD3+ TCRalphabeta- TCRVdelta1+ TCRVdelta2- thymocytes. This chain uses TRGV8 with TRGJ1 or TRGJ2. The CDR3 reads CATWDRPGDYYKKLF. For the CDR3, the DNA is TGTGCCACCTGGGATCGCCCGGGGGATTATTATAAGAAACTCTTT.